This T cell receptor (beta chain) was obtained from a study of cytomegalovirus exposure and HLA in healthy donors. Amplification used 60 Vbeta primers and 13 Jbeta primers. Clones were read by immunoSEQ multiplex PCR, and TCRdb kept only the in-frame ones, dropping some. The profile shows approximately 110,000 clones, about 81% of them singletons. The sample holds a few counts of this clone. V was clipped by 2 bases and J by 2 bases, with 14 bases between them. The CDR3 spans 16 residues. Germline CDR1 reads SGHTA; CDR2 reads FQGTGA. The receptor comes from a woman in her thirties in good health and CMV-seronegative. The sequenced sample consisted of PBMCs. V gene TRBV7-3 combines with J gene TRBJ2-3; weak D call: TRBD2 (5 bases). The CDR3 DNA follows: TGTGCCAGCAGCTTATCGCCCGGGATTAACACAGATACGCAGTATTTT. Its translation is CASSLSPGINTDTQYF. Based on the CDR3 plus reference TRBV7-3 and TRBJ2-3, the full variable domain is GAGVSQTPSNKVTEKGKYVELRCDPISGHTALYWYRQSLGQGPEFLIYFQGTGAADDSGLPNDRFFAVRPEGSVSTLKIQRTERGDSAVYLCASSLSPGINTDTQYFGPGTRLTVL.